Shown below are 23 T cell receptor beta chains from a single sample sequenced in a study of blood T cell repertoires in COVID-19. Sequencing was performed with immunoSEQ multiplex PCR; in TCRdb, only in-frame clones are kept and a portion is missing. The sample includes some 120,000 clones, just over 90% of them seen just once. Sequenced input: peripheral blood. These receptors all stem from a human donor with active COVID-19. The donor label of this sample is uncertain.

V is TRBV5-1 and J is TRBJ2-7, with 10 positions matching TRBD2. Germline loops: CDR1 SGHRS, CDR2 YFSETQ. The V gene end was trimmed by 1 base and the J gene end by 3 bases; junction bases not matched to a gene: 4. CDR3 length equals 15 residues. The CDR3 bases are TGCGCCAGCAGCTTGACTAGCGGGGCCTACTACGAGCAGTACTTC. It translates to CASSLTSGAYYEQYF.

This chain links TRBV5-6 with TRBJ1-1; no clear D. This CDR3 region has 16 residues. Trimming cost V 2 bases and J 0 bases, with 14 bases left between them. Germline V gives CDR1 SGHDT, CDR2 YYEEEE. The CDR3 here is CASSFGLWALNTEAFF. Here the CDR3 DNA reads TGTGCCAGCAGCTTTGGGCTTTGGGCCTTGAACACTGAAGCTTTCTTT.

This clone was counted once. The rearrangement joins TRBV7-9 to TRBJ2-5; 7 bases agree with TRBD2. V dropped 5 bases and J dropped 4; count of bases not matched to a gene: 10. The CDR3 is made up of 15 amino acids. CDR1 and CDR2 (germline): SEHNR, FQNEAQ (reference sequence). The CDR3 coding sequence is TGTGCCAGCAGCCCCGGGACTATCCTGGGAGAGACCCAGTACTTC. This codes for CASSPGTILGETQYF.

The chain couples TRBV9 to TRBJ1-1; D is ambiguous. CDR1 is SGDLS, CDR2 YYNGEE, per germline. The ends were cut back, 0 bases at V and 5 bases at J, with 11 bases in the middle. The CDR3 is 14 residues long. This chain's CDR3 is CASSVDPGRTEAFF. The CDR3 DNA is TGTGCCAGCAGCGTAGATCCCGGGAGGACTGAAGCTTTCTTT.

The chain employs TRBV19 and TRBJ1-2; D perhaps matches TRBD1 (5 bases). The V and J ends lost 5 bases and 3 bases respectively, with 19 bases between them. The CDR3 loop spans 16 amino acids. Germline V CDR1 and CDR2: LNHDA, SQIVND (reference sequence). This CDR3 is CASSSLRDSKYYGYTF. In DNA, the CDR3 is TGTGCCAGTAGTTCCTTACGGGACTCGAAGTACTATGGCTACACCTTC. Full variable domain (outside the CDR3, taken from reference TRBV19 and TRBJ1-2): DGGITQSPKYLFRKEGQNVTLSCEQNLNHDAMYWYRQDPGQGLRLIYYSQIVNDFQKGDIAEGYSVSREKKESFPLTVTSAQKNPTAFYLCASSSLRDSKYYGYTFGSGTRLTVV.

This clone was recorded only once. This sequence joins TRBV19 and TRBJ1-2; 10 bases are a match to TRBD1. Germline V lookup: CDR1 LNHDA, CDR2 SQIVND (reference sequence). CDR3 length equals 13 residues. Trimming cost V 5 bases and J 6 bases; bases outside gene matches: 3. The chain's CDR3 is CASSAGTGDGYTF. The CDR3 DNA follows: TGTGCCAGTAGTGCCGGGACAGGGGATGGCTACACCTTC.

The chain uses TRBV19 and TRBJ2-2, with 13 bases matching TRBD2. The CDR3 runs 16 residues. Germline loops: CDR1 LNHDA, CDR2 SQIVND (reference sequence). V shed 1 base, J shed 5 bases, and the junction held 1 base outside the gene matches. The CDR3 spells CASSIGLAGGTGELFF. CDR3 sequence (DNA): TGTGCCAGTAGTATAGGACTAGCGGGGGGAACCGGGGAGCTGTTTTTT.

CDR3 in DNA: TGTGCCAGCAGTTACCGGGGATCGGGTTCACCCCTCCACTTT. It is translated as CASSYRGSGSPLHF. The chain recombines TRBV6-5 with TRBJ1-6; D unclear. This CDR3 has 14 amino acids. V lost 2 bases and J 9 bases, leaving 11 bases between the germline ends. Germline V lookup: CDR1 MNHEY, CDR2 SVGAGI.

This chain links TRBV7-9 with TRBJ2-7, with TRBD2 as a possible D gene (7 bases). CDR1 is SEHNR, CDR2 FQNEAQ, per germline (reference sequence). V gave up 2 bases and J gave up 4 bases, with 18 bases separating them. The CDR3 is 16 residues long. The CDR3 DNA reads as TGTGCCAGCAGCTTAACCCGGGGGGCGATAATTTACGAGCAGTACTTC. This sequence encodes CASSLTRGAIIYEQYF.

The rearrangement joins TRBV15 to TRBJ1-3; TRBD1 might be the D (6 bases). Germline V lookup: CDR1 LNHNV, CDR2 YYDKDF (reference sequence). This CDR3 is 15 amino acids long. Trimming took off 0 bases at V and 4 bases at J, with 10 bases between the two ends. CDR3 DNA: TGTGCCACCAGCAGAGATCCGGGGACAGGAAACACCATATATTTT. This codes for CATSRDPGTGNTIYF. The full variable domain, completed using reference TRBV15 and TRBJ1-3, is DAMVIQNPRYQVTQFGKPVTLSCSQTLNHNVMYWYQQKSSQAPKLLFHYYDKDFNNEADTPDNFQSRRPNTSFCFLDIRSPGLGDTAMYLCATSRDPGTGNTIYFGEGSWLTVV.

The chain has TRBV4-3 and TRBJ2-5, with D tentatively TRBD2 (6 bases). The germline V and J ends were trimmed by 0 bases and 2 bases, with 10 bases remaining between them. There are 15 residues in the CDR3. Per the germline V gene, CDR1 is LGHNA and CDR2 is YSLEER. CDR3 coding DNA: TGCGCCAGCAGCCAAGATTCCGGACTACAAGAGACCCAGTACTTC. It codes for CASSQDSGLQETQYF.

Written as DNA, the CDR3 is TGTGCCAGCAGTGCTGCCAGGGGCACAGATACGCAGTATTTT. It encodes CASSAARGTDTQYF. The J gene is TRBJ2-3, the V gene TRBV2; D may be TRBD1 (5 bases). Per the germline V gene, CDR1 is SNHLY and CDR2 is FYNNEI. The V gene lost 4 bases and the J gene lost 1 base, with 9 bases spanning the gap. The CDR3 spans 14 residues. Using reference TRBV2 and TRBJ2-3 for the parts outside the CDR3, the full variable domain is EPEVTQTPSHQVTQMGQEVILRCVPISNHLYFYWYRQILGQKVEFLVSFYNNEISEKSEIFDDQFSVERPDGSNFTLKIRSTKLEDSAMYFCASSAARGTDTQYFGPGTRLTVL.

This chain connects TRBV5-6 to TRBJ1-6; D is perhaps TRBD1 (6 bases). V lost 5 bases and J lost 7, with 19 bases in between. The CDR3 sequence is 16 residues long. Germline CDR1 is SGHDT and CDR2 is YYEEEE. The CDR3 DNA reads as TGTGCCAGCAGACTGGGGGCCAGGGCGCTAAATTCACCCCTCCACTTT. This encodes CASRLGARALNSPLHF.

CDR3 amino acids: CASRYTGDEETQYF. The CDR3 DNA is TGTGCCAGCCGCTATACAGGGGACGAAGAGACCCAGTACTTC. The chain has TRBV27 and TRBJ2-5; 7 positions match TRBD1. Germline assignment: CDR1 MNHEY and CDR2 SMNVEV (reference sequence). This CDR3 is 14 amino acids long. The trim removed 8 bases at V and 3 bases at J, leaving 9 bases unmatched.

V and J are TRBV18 and TRBJ1-4, with TRBD1 matching 8 bases. V was clipped by 8 bases and J by 4 bases; unmatched bases: 9. From germline, CDR1 is KGHSH and CDR2 LQKENI. The CDR3 has 15 amino acids. CDR3 protein: CASRFGQGHNEKLFF. The CDR3 DNA reads as TGTGCCAGCCGATTTGGACAGGGCCATAATGAAAAACTGTTTTTT.

The CDR3 nucleotides read TGTGCCAGTAGTATGGGCCCAGCAGCCTATGGCTACACCTTC. This sequence encodes CASSMGPAAYGYTF. The genes are TRBV19 and TRBJ1-2; D remains ambiguous. Between the trimmed V and J ends, which lost 3 bases and 4 bases, there was a span of 12 bases. The CDR3 is 14 residues long. Germline lookup yields CDR1 LNHDA and CDR2 SQIVND (reference sequence).

V and J are TRBV28 and TRBJ2-7, with D maybe TRBD2 (6 bases). With 2 bases removed from V and 5 bases from J, the gap between germline ends came to 19 bases. The CDR3 extends over 16 amino acids. Germline V CDR1 and CDR2: MDHEN, SYDVKM. The CDR3 DNA is TGTGCCAGCAGTTTAGGTGGGACTCCCATCGGGGACGAGCAGTACTTC. Translation: CASSLGGTPIGDEQYF.

In DNA, the CDR3 is TGTGCCAGCAGTCACCCCCGTGGGACTAGCGGGGGTGGCACAGATACGCAGTATTTT. Its translation: CASSHPRGTSGGGTDTQYF. The chain recombines TRBV7-2 with TRBJ2-3; 14 bases fit TRBD2. This CDR3 region has 19 residues. With V trimmed by 6 bases and J by 1 base, 12 bases remained unmatched. Germline CDR1 reads SGHTA; CDR2 reads FQGNSA.

The chain couples TRBV5-4 to TRBJ2-7; TRBD1 agrees at 7 bases. The germline gives CDR1 SGHNT, CDR2 YYREEE (reference sequence). CDR3 length: 14 amino acids. After removal of 7 bases from V and 0 bases from J, the junction contained 7 bases not matched to a gene. CDR3: CASQPRQGSYEQYF. The CDR3 DNA reads TGTGCCAGCCAGCCCCGACAGGGCTCCTACGAGCAGTACTTC.

The chain uses TRBV15 and TRBJ2-7; 9 nucleotides match TRBD1. Trimming at V came to 1 base and at J to 8 bases, leaving 12 bases not matched to a gene. CDR3 length: 16 residues. Per germline, CDR1 LNHNV and CDR2 YYDKDF (reference sequence). CDR3 sequence (DNA): TGTGCCACCAGCAGAGCCGTAGGGACAGGGCTCGGGCAGCAGTACTTC. Translated, it gives CATSRAVGTGLGQQYF.

The chain combines TRBV28 with TRBJ2-1; tentative D call: TRBD1 (6 bases). Trimming cost V 4 bases and J 5 bases, with 12 bases left between them. This CDR3 region has 14 residues. Germline CDR1 and CDR2: MDHEN and SYDVKM. The CDR3 sequence is CASSSINRDNEQFF. In DNA, the CDR3 is TGTGCCAGCAGTTCTATAAACAGGGACAATGAGCAGTTCTTC.

The CDR3 region has the DNA TGTGCCAGCAGCCGGGGTGAATACTACGAGCAGTACTTC. Protein product: CASSRGEYYEQYF. This chain uses TRBV6-6 with TRBJ2-7; weak D call: TRBD2 (5 bases). With 6 bases removed from V and 3 bases from J, the gap between germline ends came to 12 bases. The germline V gene encodes CDR1 MNHNY and CDR2 SVGAGI (reference sequence). This CDR3 contains 13 residues.

The chain has TRBV5-1 and TRBJ2-3; 7 bases are shared with TRBD2. The CDR3 contains 16 residues. The trim removed 4 bases at V and 1 base at J, leaving 9 bases unmatched. Germline V gene lookup returns CDR1 SGHRS and CDR2 YFSETQ. The CDR3 region has the DNA TGCGCCAGCAGCCATCGGAATAGCGGGCGCACAGATACGCAGTATTTT. It encodes CASSHRNSGRTDTQYF.